This entry describes one T cell receptor beta chain. The data were taken from a study of blood T cell repertoires in COVID-19. Study summary: Donors in the United States, Italy and Spain gave samples during acute or convalescent COVID-19. T cells, B-cell-depleted T cells, or PBMCs provided the cDNA or gDNA that served as material.

Clones were read by immunoSEQ multiplex PCR, and TCRdb kept only the in-frame ones, dropping some. Among 200,000 to 250,000 clones listed, about 87% were seen once. Ages ranged from about 18 to 90 years, with residence in around 24 US areas. Grouping used clinical history reported by participants in a survey and questionnaire. The germline gives CDR1 MNHEY, CDR2 SVGEGT. The length of the CDR3 is 15 residues. The V gene lost 0 bases and the J gene lost 3 bases, with 11 bases spanning the gap. The sample was PBMCs or T cells enriched from blood (not recorded which). The sequence derives from a young woman who had been exposed to COVID-19. The V call is TRBV6-2 or TRBV6-3, the J call TRBJ1-1; TRBD1 is a possible D gene (6 bases). CDR3 sequence (DNA): TGTGCCAGCAGTTACTCCAGGGCAGGGGACACTGAAGCTTTCTTT. Translated, it gives CASSYSRAGDTEAFF.